These 8 T cell receptor beta chains originate from one sample sequenced in a study of blood T cells in healthy people across ages. A sample-barcoded 5' primer and a J-beta primer mix were used in a second PCR of roughly 7 to 11 cycles. TCRdb re-called the 5' RACE reads through MiXCR, storing one row per CDR3 protein. The sample lists 1.8 million or so distinct CDR3 sequences; 39% were seen once. Sequences were obtained from blood. The receptors here all came from a human donor in good health.

The chain carries TRBV20-1 and TRBJ2-7; TRBD2 might be the D (6 bases). The tail of the sequence fits TRBJ2-1 better, so the J call may be wrong. Germline V lookup: CDR1 DFQATT, CDR2 SNEGSKA (reference sequence). This CDR3 comprises 14 residues. CDR3 residues: CSALGLAELYEQFF. CDR3 in DNA: TGCAGTGCTCTGGGTTTAGCGGAGCTCTACGAGCAGTTCTTC.

This clonotype was detected only once. The chain links TRBV5-1 to TRBJ1-6, with TRBD1 matching over 12 bases. The CDR3 covers 16 residues. The germline V gene encodes CDR1 SGHRS and CDR2 YFSETQ. V trimming: 3 bases; J trimming: 10 bases; junction bases outside the gene matches: 8. CDR3 nucleotide sequence: TGCGCCAGCAGCTCGGGACAGGGGGCTGGGGGGTCACCCCTCCACTTT. It is translated as CASSSGQGAGGSPLHF.

This chain links TRBV9 with TRBJ1-2; TRBD1 might be the D (5 bases). Per the germline V gene, CDR1 is SGDLS and CDR2 is YYNGEE. V was shortened by 3 bases and J by 4 bases, with 16 bases between the two germline ends. The CDR3 length is 15 residues. The DNA for the CDR3 is TGTGCCAGCAGCGCACCCCAGGCTGACAGCTATGGCTACACCTTC. Translating gives CASSAPQADSYGYTF.

Comments on this clonotype: Germline is not matched at one junction end, which may reflect a read error. This chain links TRBV7-2 with TRBJ2-2, with D possibly being TRBD2 (6 bases). CDR3 length equals 16 residues. Germline lookup yields CDR1 SGHTA and CDR2 FQGNSA. The CDR3 region is CAGSLLAPPSTGELFF. CDR3 nucleotide sequence: TGTGCCGGCAGCTTACTAGCACCACCTAGCACCGGGGAGCTGTTTTTT.

This clonotype was counted between two and nine times. The CDR3 region is CATSAAGGTDTQYF. The CDR3 bases are TGTGCCACCAGTGCAGCGGGGGGCACAGATACGCAGTATTTT. The J gene is TRBJ2-3, the V gene TRBV24-1; TRBD2 matches 8 bases. This CDR3 has 14 amino acids. Per the germline V gene, CDR1 is KGHDR and CDR2 is SFDVKD. With V trimmed by 5 bases and J by 1 base, 1 base remained unmatched.

This clonotype turned up a few times. This rearrangement joins TRBV15 to TRBJ1-2; no clear D. From germline, CDR1 is LNHNV and CDR2 YYDKDF (reference sequence). Trimming removed 4 bases from V and 5 bases from J, with 11 bases in between. The CDR3 sequence is 13 residues long. The CDR3 DNA follows: TGTGCCACCAGCACGGGAAACGGGTATGGCTACACCTTC. It codes for CATSTGNGYGYTF.

This clonotype was seen a few times. The rearrangement links TRBV28 to TRBJ2-1; the D is unclear. CDR1 and CDR2 from the germline V gene are MDHEN and SYDVKM. Trimming cost V 7 bases and J 12 bases, with 13 bases left between them. The CDR3 runs to 11 residues. The CDR3 loop reads CASTTTRVQFF. The CDR3 coding sequence is TGTGCCAGCACTACCACCCGAGTGCAGTTCTTC.

A few counts support this clonotype. The chain recombines TRBV7-9 with TRBJ2-1; a weak D match, TRBD2 (5 bases). The V end was cut by 2 bases, the J end by 10 bases, with 15 bases between. This CDR3 is built from 14 residues. Germline CDR1 SEHNR, CDR2 FQNEAQ (reference sequence). CDR3 DNA: TGTGCCAGCAGCTTACCCCTCGGGTCGGGGGAGCAGTTCTTC. Translation gives CASSLPLGSGEQFF.